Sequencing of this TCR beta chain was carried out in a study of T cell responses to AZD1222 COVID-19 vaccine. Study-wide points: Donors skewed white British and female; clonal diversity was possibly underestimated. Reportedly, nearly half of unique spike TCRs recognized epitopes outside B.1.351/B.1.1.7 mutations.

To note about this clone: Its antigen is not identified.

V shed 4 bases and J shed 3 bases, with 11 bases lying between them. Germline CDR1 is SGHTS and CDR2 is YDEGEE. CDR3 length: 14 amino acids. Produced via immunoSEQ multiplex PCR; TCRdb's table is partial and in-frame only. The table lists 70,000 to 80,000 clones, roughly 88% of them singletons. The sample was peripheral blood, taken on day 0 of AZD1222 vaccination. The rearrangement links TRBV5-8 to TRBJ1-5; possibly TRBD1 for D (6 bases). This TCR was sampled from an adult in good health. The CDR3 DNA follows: TGTGCCAGCAGCGAGGGACAAAACAATCAGCCCCAGCATTTT. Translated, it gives CASSEGQNNQPQHF.